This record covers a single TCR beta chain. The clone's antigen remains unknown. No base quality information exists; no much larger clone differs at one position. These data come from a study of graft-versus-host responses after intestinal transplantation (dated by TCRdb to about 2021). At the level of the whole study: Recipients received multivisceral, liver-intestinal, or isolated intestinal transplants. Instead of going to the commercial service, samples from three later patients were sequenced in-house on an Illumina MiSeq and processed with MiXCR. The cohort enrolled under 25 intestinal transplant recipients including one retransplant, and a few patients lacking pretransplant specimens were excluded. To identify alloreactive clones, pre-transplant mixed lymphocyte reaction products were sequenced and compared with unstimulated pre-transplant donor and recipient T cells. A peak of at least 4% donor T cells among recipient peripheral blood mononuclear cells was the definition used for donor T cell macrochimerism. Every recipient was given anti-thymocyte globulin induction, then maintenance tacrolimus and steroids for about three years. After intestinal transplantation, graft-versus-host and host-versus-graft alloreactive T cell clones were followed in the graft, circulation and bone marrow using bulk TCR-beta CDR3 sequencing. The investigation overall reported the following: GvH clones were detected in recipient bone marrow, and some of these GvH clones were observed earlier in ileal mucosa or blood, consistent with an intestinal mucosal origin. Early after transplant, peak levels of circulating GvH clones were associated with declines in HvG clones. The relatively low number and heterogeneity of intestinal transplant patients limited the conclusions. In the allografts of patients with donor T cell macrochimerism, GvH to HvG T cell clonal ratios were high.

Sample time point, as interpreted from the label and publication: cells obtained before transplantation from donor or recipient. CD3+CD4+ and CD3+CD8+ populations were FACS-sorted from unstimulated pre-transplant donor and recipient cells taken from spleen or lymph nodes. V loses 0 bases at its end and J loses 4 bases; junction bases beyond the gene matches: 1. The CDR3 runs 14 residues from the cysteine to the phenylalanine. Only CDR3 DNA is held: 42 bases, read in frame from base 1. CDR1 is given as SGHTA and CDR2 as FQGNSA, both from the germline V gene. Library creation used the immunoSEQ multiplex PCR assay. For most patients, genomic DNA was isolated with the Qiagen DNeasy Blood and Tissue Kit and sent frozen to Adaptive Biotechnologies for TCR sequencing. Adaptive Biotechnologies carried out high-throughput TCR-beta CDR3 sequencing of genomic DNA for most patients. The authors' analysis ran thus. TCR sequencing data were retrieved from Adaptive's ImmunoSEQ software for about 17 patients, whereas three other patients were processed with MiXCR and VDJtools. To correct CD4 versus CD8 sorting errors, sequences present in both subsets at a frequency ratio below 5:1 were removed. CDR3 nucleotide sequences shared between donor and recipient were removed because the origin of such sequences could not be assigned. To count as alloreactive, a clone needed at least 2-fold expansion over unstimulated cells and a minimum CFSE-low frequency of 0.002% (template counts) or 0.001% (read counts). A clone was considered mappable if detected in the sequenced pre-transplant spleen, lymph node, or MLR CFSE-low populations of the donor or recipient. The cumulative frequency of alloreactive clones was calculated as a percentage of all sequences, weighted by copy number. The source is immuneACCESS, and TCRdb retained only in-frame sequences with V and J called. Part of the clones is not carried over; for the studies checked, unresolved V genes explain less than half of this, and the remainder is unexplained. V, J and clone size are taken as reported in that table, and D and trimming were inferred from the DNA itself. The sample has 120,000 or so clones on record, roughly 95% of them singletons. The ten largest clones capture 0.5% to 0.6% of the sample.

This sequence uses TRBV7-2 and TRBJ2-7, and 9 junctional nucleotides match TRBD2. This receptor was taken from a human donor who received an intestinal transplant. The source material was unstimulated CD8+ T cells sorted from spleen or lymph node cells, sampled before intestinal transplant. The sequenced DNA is TGTGCCAGCAGCTTAGCGGCGGGAGGGTACGAGCAGTACTTC. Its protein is CASSLAAGGYEQYF.